This T cell receptor beta chain was documented in a study of blood T cell repertoires in COVID-19. Study context: Some COVID-19 samples were acute and others convalescent; all came from the United States, Italy and Spain.

Sequenced by immunoSEQ multiplex PCR; TCRdb stores in-frame clones only, minus some. The table has under 300,000 clones, 88% seen once; the top ten hold over 2%. After removal of 6 bases from V and 6 bases from J, the junction contained 5 bases not matched to a gene. The CDR3 has 14 residues. Germline V CDR1 and CDR2: MDHEN, SYDVKM. The sample consisted of PBMCs or T cells enriched from blood (not recorded which). The chain links TRBV28 to TRBJ2-7; 13 bases are shared with TRBD2. This receptor was taken from a woman aged 60-75 years in a cohort exposed to, infected with or recovered from COVID-19 (not recorded which). For the CDR3, the DNA is TGTGCCAGCAGCCTCTGGACTAGCGGGGGCGAGCAGTACTTC. Protein sequence: CASSLWTSGGEQYF.